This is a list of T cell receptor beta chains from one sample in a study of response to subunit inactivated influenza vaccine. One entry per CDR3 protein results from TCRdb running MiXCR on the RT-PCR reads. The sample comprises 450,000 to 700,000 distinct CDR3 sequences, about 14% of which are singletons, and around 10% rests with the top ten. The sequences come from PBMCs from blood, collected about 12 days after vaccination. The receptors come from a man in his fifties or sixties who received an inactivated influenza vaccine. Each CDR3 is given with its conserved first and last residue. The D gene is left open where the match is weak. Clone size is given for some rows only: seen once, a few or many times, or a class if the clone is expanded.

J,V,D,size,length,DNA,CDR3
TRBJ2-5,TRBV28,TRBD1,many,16,TGTGCCAGCAGTTTCAGGGGGAAAGAGGGTCAAGAGACCCAGTACTTC,CASSFRGKEGQETQYF
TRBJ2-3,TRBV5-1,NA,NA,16,TGCGCCAGCAGCTTGGGTTCGCAGCCCGTCTGGGATACGCAGTATTTT,CASSLGSQPVWDTQYF
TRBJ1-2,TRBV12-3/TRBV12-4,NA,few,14,TGTGCCAGCAGCCTGGGGCCGAATAACTATGGCTACACCTTC,CASSLGPNNYGYTF
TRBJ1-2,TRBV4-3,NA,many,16,TGCGCCAGCAGCCTAGCGGACCGGGACGTAGGCTATGGCTACACCTTC,CASSLADRDVGYGYTF
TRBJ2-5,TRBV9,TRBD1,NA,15,TGTGCCAGCAGCGTCTTTGACAGGGCGCAAGAGACCCAGTACTTC,CASSVFDRAQETQYF
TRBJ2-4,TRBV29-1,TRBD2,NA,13,TGCAGCGTTGTCAAGGGAGGGAAAAACATTCAGTACTTC,CSVVKGGKNIQYF
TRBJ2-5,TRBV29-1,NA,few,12,TGCAGCGTTGCCCCGCAGAGGGAGACCCAGTACTTC,CSVAPQRETQYF
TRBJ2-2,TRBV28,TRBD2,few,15,TGTGCCAGCAGTCCGCTAGCGGGAGGGCCCGGGGAGCTGTTTTTT,CASSPLAGGPGELFF
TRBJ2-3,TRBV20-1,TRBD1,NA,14,TGCAGTGCTACGGGGACAGGACACCCTGATACGCAGTATTTT,CSATGTGHPDTQYF
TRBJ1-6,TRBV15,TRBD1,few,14,TGTGCCACCAGTAGGCAGGGGGACAATTCACCCCTCCACTTT,CATSRQGDNSPLHF
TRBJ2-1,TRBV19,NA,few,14,TGTGCCAGTAGTACGGACTACGGCGGAAGTGAGCAGTTCTTC,CASSTDYGGSEQFF
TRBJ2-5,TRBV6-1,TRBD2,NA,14,TGTGCCAGCAGGTGGGGTAGCGGGCAAGAGACCCAGTACTTC,CASRWGSGQETQYF
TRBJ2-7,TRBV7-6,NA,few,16,TGTGCCAGCAGCCCCGGGCCGCTAAGGGGCCACTACGAGCAGTACTTC,CASSPGPLRGHYEQYF
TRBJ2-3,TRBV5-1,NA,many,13,TGCGCCAGCAGCTTAGGGCCCACAGATACGCAGTATTTT,CASSLGPTDTQYF
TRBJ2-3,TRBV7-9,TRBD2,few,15,TGTGCCAGCAGTCCCAGACTAGCGGGAGGAGATACGCAGTATTTT,CASSPRLAGGDTQYF
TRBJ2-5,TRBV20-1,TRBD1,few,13,TGCAGTGCTATGACAGGGGTAGAAGAGACCCAGTACTTC,CSAMTGVEETQYF
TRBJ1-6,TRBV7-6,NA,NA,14,TGTGCCAGCAGCTTAGCGTCGGGGAATTCACCCCTCCACTTT,CASSLASGNSPLHF
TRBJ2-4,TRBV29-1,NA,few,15,TGCAGCGTTGTTGATCCCCTAAACGCCAAAAACATTCAGTACTTC,CSVVDPLNAKNIQYF
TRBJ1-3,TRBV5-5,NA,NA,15,TGTGCCAGCAGCCATCCCCTCAGGGCGGGAAACACCATATATTTT,CASSHPLRAGNTIYF
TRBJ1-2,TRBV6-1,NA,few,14,TGTGCCAGCAGTGGGGACGAATCGAACTATGGCTACACCTTC,CASSGDESNYGYTF
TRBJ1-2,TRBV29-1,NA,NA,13,TGCAGCGTTGAAGTATGGAGGGAAGGAGGCTACACCTTC,CSVEVWREGGYTF
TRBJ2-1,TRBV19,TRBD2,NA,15,TGTGCCAGTAGTATGGATTGGGGAGCGGGGGATGAGCAGTTCTTC,CASSMDWGAGDEQFF
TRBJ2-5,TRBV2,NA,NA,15,TGTGCCAGCAGTGAACGAGCCGATAAACAAGAGACCCAGTACTTC,CASSERADKQETQYF
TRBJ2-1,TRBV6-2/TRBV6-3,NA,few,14,TGTGCCAGCAGCCCTAGACTAGTGTACAATGAGCAGTTCTTC,CASSPRLVYNEQFF
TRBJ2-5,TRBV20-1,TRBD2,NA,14,TGCAGTGCAACGGGACTAGCGGGAAAGGAGACCCAGTACTTC,CSATGLAGKETQYF
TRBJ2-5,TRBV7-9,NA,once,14,TGTGCCAGCAGCTTTGGGGGATACCAAGAGACCCAGTACTTC,CASSFGGYQETQYF
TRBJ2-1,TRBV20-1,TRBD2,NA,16,TGCAGTGCCGGAGGGCGGGAGGGTAGCTCCTACAATGAGCAGTTCTTC,CSAGGREGSSYNEQFF
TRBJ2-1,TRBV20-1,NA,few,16,TGCAGTGCTAGAGATTTCCGTCTTGGTACCTACAATGAGCAGTTCTTC,CSARDFRLGTYNEQFF
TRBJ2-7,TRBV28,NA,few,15,TGTGCCAGCAGTTTGCAGGGGAAGGGTTCCTACGAGCAGTACTTC,CASSLQGKGSYEQYF
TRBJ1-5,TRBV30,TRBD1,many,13,TGTGCCTGGAGTCGACAGGGGAATCAGCCCCAGCATTTT,CAWSRQGNQPQHF
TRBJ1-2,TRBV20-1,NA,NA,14,TGCAGTCTTCTGGGGCCGGCCTTGGACTATGGCTACACCTTC,CSLLGPALDYGYTF
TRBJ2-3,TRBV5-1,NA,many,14,TGCGCCAGCAGCTTGTATCAGAGTACGGATACGCAGTATTTT,CASSLYQSTDTQYF
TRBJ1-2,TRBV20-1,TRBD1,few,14,TGCAGTGCTCGGGGACAGCCTGCTAACTATGGCTACACCTTC,CSARGQPANYGYTF
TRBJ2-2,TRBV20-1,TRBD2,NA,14,TGCAGTGCCAGCAGCGGGAGCGGCCCCGGGGAGCTGTTTTTT,CSASSGSGPGELFF
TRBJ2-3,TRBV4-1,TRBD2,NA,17,TGCGCCAGCAAGGCTAGCGGGGGGATAATCCCCACAGATACGCAGTATTTT,CASKASGGIIPTDTQYF
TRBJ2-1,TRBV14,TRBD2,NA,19,TGTGCCAGCAGCCTTACGGGACTAGCGGGGTATAGCTCCTACAATGAGCAGTTCTTC,CASSLTGLAGYSSYNEQFF
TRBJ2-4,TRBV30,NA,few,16,TGTGCCTGGAGTGTATTGAGGTCGGCAGCCAAAAACATTCAGTACTTC,CAWSVLRSAAKNIQYF
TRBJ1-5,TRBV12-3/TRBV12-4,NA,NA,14,TGTGCCAGCAGTGCCGACGTTAGCAATCAGCCCCAGCATTTT,CASSADVSNQPQHF
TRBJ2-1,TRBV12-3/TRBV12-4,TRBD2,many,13,TGTGCCAGCAGTGCCGCTAGCGGGGAACAGCAGTTCTTC,CASSAASGEQQFF
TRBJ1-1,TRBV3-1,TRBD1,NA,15,TGTGCCAGCAGCCATGAAACCCTAAGGACAGGAGAAGCTTTCTTT,CASSHETLRTGEAFF
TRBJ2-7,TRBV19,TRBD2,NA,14,TGTGCCAGTAGTATGGCGGGGGACTCCTACGAGCAGTACTTC,CASSMAGDSYEQYF
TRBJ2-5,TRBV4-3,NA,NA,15,TGCGCCAGCAGCCCCGATTGGGGGATCGAAGAGACCCAGTACTTC,CASSPDWGIEETQYF
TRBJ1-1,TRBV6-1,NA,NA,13,TGTGCCAGCAGTGAAGGTAGTACCCGGGAAGCTTTCTTT,CASSEGSTREAFF
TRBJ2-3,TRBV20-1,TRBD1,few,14,TGCAGTGCTAGACCTCAGGGGGCCGCAGATACGCAGTATTTT,CSARPQGAADTQYF
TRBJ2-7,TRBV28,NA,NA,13,TGTGCCAGCAGCCTACTCGGGACTTCGAGGCAGTACTTC,CASSLLGTSRQYF
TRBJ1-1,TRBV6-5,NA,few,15,TGTGCCAGCAGTTACTCCCAGGGGTTCCAGGGAGGCGCTTTCTTT,CASSYSQGFQGGAFF
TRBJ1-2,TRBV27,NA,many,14,TGTGCCAGCAGTTCCTTAACAGGGAGAGTAGGCTACACCTTC,CASSSLTGRVGYTF
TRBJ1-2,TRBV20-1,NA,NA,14,TGCAGTGCTAGAGCGGGGCCCGGGGGCGGTGGCTACACCTTC,CSARAGPGGGGYTF
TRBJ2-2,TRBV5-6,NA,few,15,TGTGCCAGCAGCTCCCGGGACTGGCACACCGGGGAGCTGTTTTTT,CASSSRDWHTGELFF
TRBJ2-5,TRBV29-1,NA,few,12,TGCAGCGTTGGGCAAATCAAAGAGACCCAGTACTTC,CSVGQIKETQYF
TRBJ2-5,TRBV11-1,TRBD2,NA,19,TGTGCCAGCAACGACGGACTAGCGGGGGGCCCGCTACGGCAAGAGACCCAGTACTTC,CASNDGLAGGPLRQETQYF
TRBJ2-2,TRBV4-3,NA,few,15,TGCGCCAGCAGCCTAGGGGGGAGGGTCACCGGGGAGCTGTTTTTT,CASSLGGRVTGELFF
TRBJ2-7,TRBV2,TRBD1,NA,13,TGTGCCAGCACCGGGACAGGCCGCTACGAGCAGTACTTC,CASTGTGRYEQYF
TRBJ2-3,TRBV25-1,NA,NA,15,TGTGCCAGCAGTATCAATAGCGTGGGCACAGATACGCAGTATTTT,CASSINSVGTDTQYF
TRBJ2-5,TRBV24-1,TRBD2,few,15,TGTGCCACCAGTGATTTGGGAGCGGGAGTGGAGACCCAGTACTTC,CATSDLGAGVETQYF
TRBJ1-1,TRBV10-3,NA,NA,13,TGTGCCATCAGTGAGGGAGGGGGCACTGAAGCTTTCTTT,CAISEGGGTEAFF
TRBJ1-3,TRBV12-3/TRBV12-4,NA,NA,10,TGTGCCAGCAGGGGAGACACCATATATTTT,CASRGDTIYF